The 8 T cell receptor beta chains below all came from one sample that was sequenced in a study of patients and donors after allogeneic stem cell transplantation. TCRdb passed the RT-PCR reads through MiXCR, listing each CDR3 protein once. The top ten clones hold 6% of a sample with about a million distinct CDR3 sequences, 15% to 20% of them seen once. Sequenced input: blood, either unsorted or a sorted T cell fraction (not recorded which). These receptors were collected from a human donor who was either an allogeneic HSCT recipient or a stem cell or donor lymphocyte infusion donor (not recorded which). It is not recorded whose cells these are; they may come from a transplant donor.

This clonotype was counted between two and nine times. V is TRBV20-1 and J is TRBJ1-2, with 10 bases identical to TRBD1. The CDR3 is made up of 14 amino acids. From germline, CDR1 is DFQATT and CDR2 SNEGSKA (reference sequence). V lost 4 bases to trimming and J lost 2 bases; unmatched junction nucleotides: 4. CDR3 DNA: TGCAGTGCTAAAACGGGACAGGGGAACTATGGCTACACCTTC. Protein: CSAKTGQGNYGYTF.

CDR3: CSATSKRDQLTDTQYF. CDR3 in DNA: TGCAGTGCTACGTCGAAGCGGGACCAACTTACAGATACGCAGTATTTT. The chain links TRBV20-1 to TRBJ2-3, with TRBD2 identical over 7 bases. Losses at the gene ends were 4 bases for V and 3 bases for J; bases not matched to a gene: 13. CDR3 length: 16 residues. The germline V gene has CDR1 DFQATT and CDR2 SNEGSKA (reference sequence).

This rearrangement joins TRBV28 to TRBJ1-1; no reliable D call. The CDR3 covers 14 residues. The V gene's germline CDR1 is MDHEN and CDR2 SYDVKM. The V end was cut by 6 bases, the J end by 5 bases, with 16 bases between. CDR3 amino acids: CASRETFLRTEAFF. CDR3 nucleotide sequence: TGTGCCAGCAGGGAGACCTTCCTGAGGACTGAAGCTTTCTTT. Full variable domain (remainder filled in from reference TRBV28 and TRBJ1-1): DVKVTQSSRYLVKRTGEKVFLECVQDMDHENMFWYRQDPGLGLRLIYFSYDVKMKEKGDIPEGYSVSREKKERFSLILESASTNQTSMYLCASRETFLRTEAFFGQGTRLTVV.

This clonotype was seen ten or more times. The CDR3 here is CASSLQGADNEQFF. CDR3 DNA sequence: TGTGCCAGCAGCTTACAGGGGGCAGACAATGAGCAGTTCTTC. This rearrangement joins TRBV12-3 or TRBV12-4 to TRBJ2-1; 9 bases are a match to TRBD1. V shed 6 bases, J shed 5 bases, and the junction held 5 bases outside the gene matches. There are 14 residues in the CDR3.

A few counts support this clonotype. This chain links TRBV3-1 with TRBJ2-7; D may be TRBD1 (5 bases). Germline loops: CDR1 LGHDT, CDR2 YNNKEL (reference sequence). The CDR3 covers 13 residues. V shed 6 bases and J shed 2 bases, with 11 bases lying between them. For the CDR3, the DNA is TGTGCCAGCAGTCGGACAATGACCTACGAGCAGTACTTC. It specifies CASSRTMTYEQYF.

The V and J genes are TRBV5-1 and TRBJ1-1, with TRBD1 matching 7 bases. Trimming at V came to 2 bases and at J to 0 bases, leaving 7 bases not matched to a gene. Germline lookup yields CDR1 SGHRS and CDR2 YFSETQ. This CDR3 spans 16 amino acids. CDR3 nucleotide sequence: TGCGCCAGCAGCTTTTGGGGACAGCCTATGAACACTGAAGCTTTCTTT. Amino acid sequence: CASSFWGQPMNTEAFF.

The chain uses TRBV12-3 or TRBV12-4 and TRBJ1-1, with 10 bases matching TRBD1. The length of the CDR3 is 15 residues. With V trimmed by 5 bases and J by 6 bases, 9 bases remained unmatched. CDR3 amino acids: CASSPWGQGLSEAFF. The DNA of the CDR3 is TGTGCCAGCAGTCCCTGGGGACAGGGGTTGTCTGAAGCTTTCTTT.

The chain carries TRBV12-3 or TRBV12-4 and TRBJ2-3; tentatively, D is TRBD2 (7 bases). Trimming took off 7 bases at V and 8 bases at J, with 22 bases between the two ends. The CDR3 extends over 15 amino acids. The CDR3 protein is CASNWRRGPWATQYF. As DNA, the CDR3 is TGTGCCAGCAACTGGCGGCGGGGGCCCTGGGCTACGCAGTATTTT.